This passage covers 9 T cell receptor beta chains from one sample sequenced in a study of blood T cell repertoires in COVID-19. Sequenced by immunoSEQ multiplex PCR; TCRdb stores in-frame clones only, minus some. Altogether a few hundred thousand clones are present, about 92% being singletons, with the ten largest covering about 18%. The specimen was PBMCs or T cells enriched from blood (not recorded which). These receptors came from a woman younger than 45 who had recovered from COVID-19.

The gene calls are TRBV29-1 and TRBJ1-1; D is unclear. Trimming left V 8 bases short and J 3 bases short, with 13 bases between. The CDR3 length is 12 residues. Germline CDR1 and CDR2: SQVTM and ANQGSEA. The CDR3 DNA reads TGCAGCTTCTCCGAGGGTGACACTGAAGCTTTCTTT. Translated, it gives CSFSEGDTEAFF.

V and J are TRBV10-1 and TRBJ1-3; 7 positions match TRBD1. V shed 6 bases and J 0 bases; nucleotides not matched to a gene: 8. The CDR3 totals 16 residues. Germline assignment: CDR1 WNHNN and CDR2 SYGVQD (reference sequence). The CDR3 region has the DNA TGCGCCAGCAGCCCCGGACAGGCCCCCTCTGGAAACACCATATATTTT. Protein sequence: CASSPGQAPSGNTIYF.

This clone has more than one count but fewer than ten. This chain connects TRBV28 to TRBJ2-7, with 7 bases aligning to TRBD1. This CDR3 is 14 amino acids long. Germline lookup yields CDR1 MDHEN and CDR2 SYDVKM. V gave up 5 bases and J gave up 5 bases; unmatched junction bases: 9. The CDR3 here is CASSLMRGLNEQYF. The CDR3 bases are TGTGCCAGCAGTCTAATGAGGGGGCTCAACGAGCAGTACTTC.

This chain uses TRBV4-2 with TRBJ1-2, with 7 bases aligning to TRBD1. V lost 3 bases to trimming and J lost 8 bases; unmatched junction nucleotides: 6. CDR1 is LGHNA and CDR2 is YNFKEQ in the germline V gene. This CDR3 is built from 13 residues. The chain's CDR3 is CASSQATGEGYTF. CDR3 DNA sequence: TGTGCCAGCAGCCAGGCTACAGGGGAAGGCTACACCTTC.

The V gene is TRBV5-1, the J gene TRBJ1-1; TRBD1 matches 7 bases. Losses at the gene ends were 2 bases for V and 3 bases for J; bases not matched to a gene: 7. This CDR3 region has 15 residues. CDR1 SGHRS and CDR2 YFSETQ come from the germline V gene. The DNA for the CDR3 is TGCGCCAGCAGCTTTCGAGGGGGCATGGACACTGAAGCTTTCTTT. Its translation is CASSFRGGMDTEAFF.

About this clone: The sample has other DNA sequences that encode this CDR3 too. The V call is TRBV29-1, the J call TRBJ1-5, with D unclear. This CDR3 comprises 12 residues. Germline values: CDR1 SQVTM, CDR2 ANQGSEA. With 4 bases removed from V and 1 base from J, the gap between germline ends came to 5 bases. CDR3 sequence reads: CSVAGSNQPQHF. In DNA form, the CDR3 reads TGCAGCGTTGCGGGGAGCAATCAGCCCCAGCATTTT.

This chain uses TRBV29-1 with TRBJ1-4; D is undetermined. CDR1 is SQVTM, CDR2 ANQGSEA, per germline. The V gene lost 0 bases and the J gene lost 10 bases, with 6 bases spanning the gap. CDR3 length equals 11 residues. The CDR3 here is CSVEDRGKLFF. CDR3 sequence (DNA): TGCAGCGTTGAAGATCGGGGAAAACTGTTTTTT. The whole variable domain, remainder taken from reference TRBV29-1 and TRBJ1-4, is SAVISQKPSRDICQRGTSLTIQCQVDSQVTMMFWYRQQPGQSLTLIATANQGSEATYESGFVIDKFPISRPNLTFSTLTVSNMSPEDSSIYLCSVEDRGKLFFGSGTQLSVL.

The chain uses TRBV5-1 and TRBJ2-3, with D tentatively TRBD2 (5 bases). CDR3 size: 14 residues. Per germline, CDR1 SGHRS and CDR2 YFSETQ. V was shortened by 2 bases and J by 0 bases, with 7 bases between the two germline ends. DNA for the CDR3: TGCGCCAGCAGCTTCGGGGTTAGCACAGATACGCAGTATTTT. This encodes CASSFGVSTDTQYF.

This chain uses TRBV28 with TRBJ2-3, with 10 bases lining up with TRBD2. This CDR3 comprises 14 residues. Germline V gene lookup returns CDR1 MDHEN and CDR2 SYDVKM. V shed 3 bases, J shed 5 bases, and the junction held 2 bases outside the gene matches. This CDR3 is CASSFRLAGDTQYF. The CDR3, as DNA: TGTGCCAGCAGTTTTAGACTAGCGGGAGATACGCAGTATTTT.